One and the same sample provided the 15 T cell receptor beta chains below, sequenced in a study of T-cell reconstitution after alpha-beta-depleted transplantation in children (dated by TCRdb to 2016 to 2017). The library was generated by PCR. Sequenced using an Illumina HiSeq 2500. TCR libraries were prepared with molecular barcoding, using unique molecular identifiers to normalize TCRbeta repertoire quantification. Starting from the raw public reads, TCRdb applied fastp trimming at Q25, assembled clones with MiXCR and retained in-frame beta chains. All rows with the same CDR3 protein become a single entry with the most common DNA and genes. In this sample the table shows hundreds of thousands of distinct CDR3 sequences, 15% to 20% of which occur a single time. The top ten constitute 1.1% of the sample. The sample here was PBMCs from the stem cell graft donor, taken from the stem cell graft. All receptors derive from a human donor who donated a stem cell graft to a child with acute myeloid leukemia.

Ten or more counts support this clonotype. The V call is TRBV12-3 or TRBV12-4, the J call TRBJ1-5; D ambiguous. The germline V and J ends were trimmed by 4 bases and 7 bases, with 11 bases remaining between them. CDR3 size: 13 residues. The CDR3 is CASSSKFEQPQHF. DNA of the CDR3: TGTGCCAGCAGTTCCAAGTTTGAGCAGCCCCAGCATTTT.

This clonotype was recorded a few times. CDR3 bases: TGCAGTGTCTTCTCGGCAGAGCAGTTCTTC. This sequence encodes CSVFSAEQFF. V and J are TRBV20-1 and TRBJ2-1, with D hard to call. CDR3 length: 10 residues. The germline V and J ends were trimmed by 7 bases and 10 bases, with 11 bases remaining between them. The germline CDR1 and CDR2 sequences are DFQATT and SNEGSKA (reference sequence).

There are many counts of this clonotype. The rearrangement links TRBV7-2 to TRBJ2-3, with 8 bases fitting TRBD2. The junction had 8 bases not matched to a gene; V was cut back by 1 base and J by 2 bases. Germline-derived CDR1 and CDR2 are SGHTA and FQGNSA. This CDR3 is built from 17 residues. The CDR3 protein is CASSLVPSGSITDTQYF. CDR3 DNA: TGTGCCAGCAGCTTAGTACCGAGCGGGAGCATCACAGATACGCAGTATTTT.

This sequence joins TRBV4-3 and TRBJ1-3; D gene ambiguous. Deletions cut 0 bases from V and 0 bases from J, with 12 bases between. This CDR3 comprises 17 residues. Germline loops: CDR1 LGHNA, CDR2 YSLEER. CDR3 coding DNA: TGCGCCAGCAGCCAAGAAGGGTACAGTAGCTCTGGAAACACCATATATTTT. Encoded protein: CASSQEGYSSSGNTIYF.

Only a few counts were recorded for this clonotype. V usage is TRBV5-1 and J usage is TRBJ2-3, with 8 bases identical to TRBD1. Germline trimming cut 5 bases from V and 5 bases from J; bases unmatched to any gene: 1. CDR3 length: 12 residues. Germline V lookup: CDR1 SGHRS, CDR2 YFSETQ. Written as DNA, the CDR3 is TGCGCCAGCAGACAGGGGGTAGATACGCAGTATTTT. Translating gives CASRQGVDTQYF. Drawing the rest from reference TRBV5-1 and TRBJ2-3, the complete variable domain is KAGVTQTPRYLIKTRGQQVTLSCSPISGHRSVSWYQQTPGQGLQFLFEYFSETQRNKGNFPGRFSGRQFSNSRSEMNVSTLELGDSALYLCASRQGVDTQYFGPGTRLTVL.

A word on this clonotype: A clone one base away is much larger, so this may be a read error. The rearrangement links TRBV5-1 to TRBJ2-4, with D tentatively TRBD1 (6 bases). The CDR3 loop spans 17 amino acids. In germline, CDR1 is SGHRS, CDR2 YFSETQ. The CDR3 sequence: CASSTNRAGLAKNIRYF. The DNA of the CDR3 is TGCGCCAGCAGCACAAACAGGGCCGGCCTAGCCAAAAACATTCGGTACTTC.

This clonotype was found many times. J is TRBJ2-1 and V is TRBV29-1; D tentatively reads TRBD1 or TRBD2 (6 bases each). Germline V lookup: CDR1 SQVTM, CDR2 ANQGSEA. This CDR3 has 16 amino acids. V dropped 1 base and J dropped 0 bases, with 13 bases sitting between them. This CDR3 is CSVEGGARSSYNEQFF. CDR3 DNA sequence: TGCAGCGTTGAAGGGGGGGCAAGGAGCTCCTACAATGAGCAGTTCTTC.

V gene TRBV7-2 combines with J gene TRBJ1-5; tentative D call: TRBD1 (6 bases). V was clipped by 5 bases and J by 4 bases, with 12 bases between them. CDR3 length equals 14 residues. Germline-derived CDR1 and CDR2 are SGHTA and FQGNSA. The CDR3 DNA reads TGTGCCAGCAGCCAAGCCAGGGGAAATCAGCCCCAGCATTTT. Translation gives CASSQARGNQPQHF.

This clonotype was seen a handful of times. The chain has TRBV7-3 and TRBJ2-2; 8 bases are a match to TRBD1. CDR3 length: 17 amino acids. The germline V gene has CDR1 SGHTA and CDR2 FQGTGA. The V segment lost 5 bases and the J segment 1 base; nucleotides outside the gene matches: 9. Here the CDR3 reads CASSRSSGTGNTGELFF. The CDR3 nucleotides read TGTGCCAGCAGCAGGTCATCCGGGACAGGGAACACCGGGGAGCTGTTTTTT. The whole variable domain, filled in from reference TRBV7-3 and TRBJ2-2, reads GAGVSQTPSNKVTEKGKYVELRCDPISGHTALYWYRQSLGQGPEFLIYFQGTGAADDSGLPNDRFFAVRPEGSVSTLKIQRTERGDSAVYLCASSRSSGTGNTGELFFGEGSRLTVL.

This clonotype was seen ten or more times. This chain joins TRBV29-1 and TRBJ1-2, with D maybe TRBD1 (5 bases). This CDR3 region has 14 residues. Germline V gene lookup returns CDR1 SQVTM and CDR2 ANQGSEA. Trimming stripped 0 bases from V and 3 bases from J, with 11 bases between. CDR3 sequence (DNA): TGCAGCGTTGAAGATAGCGCCAGGGACTATGGCTACACCTTC. It is translated as CSVEDSARDYGYTF.

This clonotype was picked up many times. The chain combines TRBV7-2 with TRBJ1-2, with D uncertain. The germline V gene has CDR1 SGHTA and CDR2 FQGNSA. Trimming stripped 0 bases from V and 8 bases from J, with 10 bases between. This CDR3 region has 13 residues. The CDR3 nucleotides read TGTGCCAGCAGCTTAGCGCCTAAAAGAGGCTACACCTTC. Translated, it gives CASSLAPKRGYTF. The whole variable domain, remainder taken from reference TRBV7-2 and TRBJ1-2, is GAGVSQSPSNKVTEKGKDVELRCDPISGHTALYWYRQSLGQGLEFLIYFQGNSAPDKSGLPSDRFSAERTGGSVSTLTIQRTQQEDSAVYLCASSLAPKRGYTFGSGTRLTVV.

Ten or more counts support this clonotype. The chain combines TRBV4-3 with TRBJ2-3, with a possible D match to TRBD2 (7 bases). V was trimmed by 0 bases and J by 7 bases, leaving 26 bases between them. This CDR3 is 19 amino acids long. The germline V gene encodes CDR1 LGHNA and CDR2 YSLEER. The CDR3 region is CASSQEYHLAGAGFNTQYF. CDR3 DNA: TGCGCCAGCAGCCAAGAATATCATTTGGCGGGGGCCGGATTCAATACGCAGTATTTT.

The chain uses TRBV20-1 and TRBJ2-3; possibly TRBD1 for D (6 bases). V dropped 2 bases and J dropped 0 bases, with 12 bases sitting between them. In germline, CDR1 is DFQATT, CDR2 SNEGSKA (reference sequence). This CDR3 is 15 amino acids long. CDR3 bases: TGCAGTGCTAGATCACCGGGACATAGCACAGATACGCAGTATTTT. This translates into CSARSPGHSTDTQYF.

This clonotype has just a few counts. The chain recombines TRBV12-3 or TRBV12-4 with TRBJ2-5, with TRBD2 identical over 11 bases. The CDR3 is made up of 14 amino acids. V trimming: 5 bases; J trimming: 4 bases; junction bases outside the gene matches: 3. In DNA form, the CDR3 reads TGTGCCAGCAGTCTTAGCGGGGGGGCAGAGACCCAGTACTTC. This sequence encodes CASSLSGGAETQYF.

V gene TRBV5-1 combines with J gene TRBJ1-5; tentatively, D is TRBD1 (6 bases). The CDR3 length is 15 residues. Trimming pared 0 bases from V and 3 bases from J, leaving 10 bases between. Germline values: CDR1 SGHRS, CDR2 YFSETQ. The CDR3 is CASSLGTAVNQPQHF. The CDR3, as DNA: TGCGCCAGCAGCTTGGGGACAGCAGTCAATCAGCCCCAGCATTTT.